These 13 T cell receptor beta chains came from one sample sequenced in a study of OX40 agonist ivuxolimab in advanced cancers. The library was generated by the immunoSEQ multiplex PCR assay. Sourced from immuneACCESS, this table was stored by TCRdb with only in-frame sequences that have V and J called. A share of the clones is absent; for the studies checked, an unresolved V gene accounts for under half, and the remainder has no known explanation. Counted in this sample were around 140,000 clones; 75% to 95% of them appeared once. The ten largest make up approximately 1.1% of the sample. Sequencing was performed on CD4+ or CD8+ T cells sorted from blood, taken in a trial of the OX40 agonist ivuxolimab. All receptors come from an adult with an advanced solid tumor such as melanoma, head and neck, liver or kidney cancer.

V and J are TRBV7-2 and TRBJ2-2, with TRBD2 matching over 8 bases. The V gene's germline CDR1 is SGHTA and CDR2 FQGNSA. This CDR3 has 15 amino acids. J lost 4 bases, V lost 2 bases, and 3 bases had no gene match. The CDR3 coding sequence is TGTGCCAGCAGCTTAAGGCGGGAGGCCACCGGGGAGCTGTTTTTT. The encoded protein is CASSLRREATGELFF.

This clone is a singleton in its sample. V gene TRBV14 combines with J gene TRBJ2-7, with D unclear. V lost 3 bases and J lost 4, with 19 bases in between. This CDR3 has 16 residues. CDR1 and CDR2 (germline): SGHDN, FVKESK. This CDR3 reads CASSHTRRNLKYEQYF. CDR3 DNA sequence: TGTGCCAGCAGCCATACCAGACGGAATCTAAAATACGAGCAGTACTTC. Together with reference TRBV14 and TRBJ2-7, the CDR3 gives the full variable domain: EAGVTQFPSHSVIEKGQTVTLRCDPISGHDNLYWYRRVMGKEIKFLLHFVKESKQDESGMPNNRFLAERTGGTYSTLKVQPAELEDSGVYFCASSHTRRNLKYEQYFGPGTRLTVT.

This clone was seen a single time. This chain connects TRBV6-6 to TRBJ1-2; 8 bases align to TRBD1. The CDR3 totals 16 residues. V gave up 5 bases and J gave up 5 bases; unmatched junction bases: 13. Germline CDR1 MNHNY, CDR2 SVGAGI (reference sequence). CDR3 coding DNA: TGTGCCAGCAGTCCTATGGGGGCAGGGGGCGCATATGGCTACACCTTC. Translation: CASSPMGAGGAYGYTF.

The chain recombines TRBV5-1 with TRBJ2-6; D not certain. Deletions cut 7 bases from V and 0 bases from J, with 8 bases between. The CDR3 has 14 amino acids. In germline, CDR1 is SGHRS, CDR2 YFSETQ. CDR3 sequence reads: CASFETSGANVLTF. The DNA of the CDR3 is TGCGCCAGCTTCGAAACCTCTGGGGCCAACGTCCTGACTTTC. Together with reference TRBV5-1 and TRBJ2-6, the CDR3 gives the full variable domain: KAGVTQTPRYLIKTRGQQVTLSCSPISGHRSVSWYQQTPGQGLQFLFEYFSETQRNKGNFPGRFSGRQFSNSRSEMNVSTLELGDSALYLCASFETSGANVLTFGAGSRLTVL.

The V call is TRBV5-1, the J call TRBJ1-3; D remains ambiguous. Deletions cut 0 bases from V and 4 bases from J, with 17 bases between. Germline CDR1 reads SGHRS; CDR2 reads YFSETQ. This CDR3 is 17 amino acids long. CDR3 nucleotides: TGCGCCAGCAGCTTGGGCCCTGGGTCCCTCACCGGAAACACCATATATTTT. This gives the protein CASSLGPGSLTGNTIYF.

V gene TRBV5-4 combines with J gene TRBJ1-2; D might be TRBD1 (5 bases). V gave up 4 bases and J gave up 7 bases, with 11 bases separating them. Germline CDR1 and CDR2: SGHNT and YYREEE (reference sequence). The CDR3 extends over 12 amino acids. CDR3 loop: CASSPEGPGYTF. The CDR3 coding sequence is TGTGCCAGCAGCCCGGAGGGACCTGGCTACACCTTC. Complete variable domain (other parts from reference TRBV5-4 and TRBJ1-2): ETGVTQSPTHLIKTRGQQVTLRCSSQSGHNTVSWYQQALGQGPQFIFQYYREEENGRGNFPPRFSGLQFPNYSSELNVNALELDDSALYLCASSPEGPGYTFGSGTRLTVV.

The V gene is TRBV6-5, the J gene TRBJ2-7, with D unresolved. The V and J ends lost 3 bases and 2 bases respectively, with 11 bases between them. The CDR3 is 14 residues long. In germline, CDR1 is MNHEY, CDR2 SVGAGI. As DNA, the CDR3 is TGTGCCAGCAGTTATTCCAAAACCGCCTACGAGCAGTACTTC. Translated: CASSYSKTAYEQYF.

The CDR3, as DNA: TGTGCCAGTAGTAGGAGGACAGTTCATAGCTCCTACAATGAGCAGTTCTTC. Its translation: CASSRRTVHSSYNEQFF. The chain carries TRBV19 and TRBJ2-1, with D possibly TRBD1 on 6 matching bases. The V gene's germline CDR1 is LNHDA and CDR2 SQIVND (reference sequence). V was clipped by 4 bases and J by 0 bases, with 16 bases between them. The CDR3 contains 17 residues. The full variable domain, in which reference TRBV19 and TRBJ2-1 provide the parts outside the CDR3, is DGGITQSPKYLFRKEGQNVTLSCEQNLNHDAMYWYRQDPGQGLRLIYYSQIVNDFQKGDIAEGYSVSREKKESFPLTVTSAQKNPTAFYLCASSRRTVHSSYNEQFFGPGTRLTVL.

The chain has TRBV18 and TRBJ1-1; no definite D call. The CDR3 has 15 amino acids. V lost 2 bases, J lost 0 bases, and 10 bases lay in between. CDR1 is KGHSH, CDR2 LQKENI, per germline. The CDR3 region has the DNA TGTGCCAGCTCACCATTGTCCAGCATGAACACTGAAGCTTTCTTT. The encoded protein is CASSPLSSMNTEAFF. The whole variable domain, remainder taken from reference TRBV18 and TRBJ1-1, is NAGVMQNPRHLVRRRGQEARLRCSPMKGHSHVYWYRQLPEEGLKFMVYLQKENIIDESGMPKERFSAEFPKEGPSILRIQQVVRGDSAAYFCASSPLSSMNTEAFFGQGTRLTVV.

The J gene is TRBJ2-1, the V gene TRBV11-3; 7 bases agree with TRBD2. V was pared by 0 bases and J by 0 bases, with 8 bases of the junction left unmatched. This CDR3 has 18 residues. The V gene's germline CDR1 is SGHNT and CDR2 YENEEA. The CDR3 loop is CASSLDQGGSFSYNEQFF. The DNA of the CDR3 is TGTGCCAGCAGCTTAGATCAAGGCGGGAGCTTCTCCTACAATGAGCAGTTCTTC.

The chain recombines TRBV30 with TRBJ2-1, with 7 positions matching TRBD1. The V gene's germline CDR1 is GTSNPN and CDR2 SVGIG (reference sequence). This CDR3 region has 12 residues. The CDR3 spells CVSTRDSNEQFF. DNA of the CDR3: TGTGTCTCAACCCGGGACAGCAATGAGCAGTTCTTC.

V is TRBV5-5 and J is TRBJ2-1; D unclear. CDR3 length: 15 amino acids. Looked up from germline, CDR1 is SGHKS and CDR2 is YYEKEE (reference sequence). V lost 1 base and J 4 bases, leaving 12 bases between the germline ends. This CDR3 is CASSLLYSGYNEQFF. CDR3 DNA: TGTGCCAGCAGCTTGTTGTATAGTGGGTACAATGAGCAGTTCTTC.

V is TRBV6-5 and J is TRBJ2-1, with 14 nucleotides matching TRBD2. CDR3 length: 13 amino acids. V dropped 10 bases and J dropped 6; count of bases not matched to a gene: 2. The germline gives CDR1 MNHEY, CDR2 SVGAGI. CDR3 amino acids: CATGTSGSNEQFF. In DNA form, the CDR3 reads TGTGCCACTGGGACTAGCGGGAGCAATGAGCAGTTCTTC.